The 25 T cell receptor beta chains below come from one sample, sequenced in a study of T cell repertoires in cytomegalovirus infection. TCRdb reprocessed the reads with MiXCR, giving one entry per CDR3 protein. The sample yields roughly 800,000 distinct CDR3 sequences, around 29% seen once. Their recognized antigens are unknown. Sample: cultured CD8+ T cells from PBMCs, taken from culture after CMV antigen stimulation. These receptors were obtained from a human donor in good health (CMV status not recorded). Some clones in this sample may be carry-over from other donors' samples.

This clonotype was seen a handful of times. The J gene is TRBJ2-7, the V gene TRBV7-8, with 10 bases that match TRBD1. CDR1 and CDR2 (germline): SGHVS, FQNEAQ. V lost 5 bases to trimming and J lost 5 bases; unmatched junction nucleotides: 9. The CDR3 length is 15 residues. The CDR3 DNA reads TGTGCCAGCAGCACTGGACAGGGGGTCGTCGACGAGCAGTACGTC. Translation gives CASSTGQGVVDEQYV.

J is TRBJ2-6 and V is TRBV2; D possibly matches TRBD1 or TRBD2 (5 bases each). Germline V lookup: CDR1 SNHLY, CDR2 FYNNEI. V was shortened by 3 bases and J by 2 bases, with 8 bases between the two germline ends. The CDR3 is 15 residues long. CDR3 residues: CASSEGVAGANVLTF. CDR3 nucleotides: TGTGCCAGCAGTGAGGGGGTAGCTGGGGCCAACGTCCTGACTTTC.

The sample holds many counts of this clonotype. The V gene is TRBV6-5, the J gene TRBJ2-6; D is ambiguous. This CDR3 has 15 amino acids. Germline V gene lookup returns CDR1 MNHEY and CDR2 SVGAGI. V was shortened by 2 bases and J by 0 bases, with 5 bases between the two germline ends. CDR3 DNA: TGTGCCAGCAGTTACAGTTCCTCTGGGGCCAACGTCCTGACTTTC. It encodes CASSYSSSGANVLTF.

The J gene is TRBJ2-4, the V gene TRBV25-1, with D perhaps given as TRBD1 or TRBD2 (6 bases each). The CDR3 is made up of 19 amino acids. CDR1 MGHDK and CDR2 SYGVNS come from the germline V gene. The V gene lost 0 bases and the J gene lost 0 bases, with 18 bases spanning the gap. CDR3 bases: TGTGCCAGCAGTGAATACGGAGGGGAGAAAGGGGGAGCCAAAAACATTCAGTACTTC. Protein product: CASSEYGGEKGGAKNIQYF. Together with reference TRBV25-1 and TRBJ2-4, the CDR3 gives the full variable domain: EADIYQTPRYLVIGTGKKITLECSQTMGHDKMYWYQQDPGMELHLIHYSYGVNSTEKGDLSSESTVSRIRTEHFPLTLESARPSHTSQYLCASSEYGGEKGGAKNIQYFGAGTRLSVL.

The chain couples TRBV6-6 to TRBJ2-7; D is unclear. This CDR3 spans 13 amino acids. The germline gives CDR1 MNHNY, CDR2 SVGAGI (reference sequence). V lost 4 bases and J 3 bases, leaving 10 bases between the germline ends. CDR3 region: CASSSSKGYEQYV. CDR3 bases: TGTGCCAGCAGTTCCTCCAAGGGCTACGAGCAGTACGTC.

This clonotype was counted a few times. V gene TRBV27 combines with J gene TRBJ2-1; D remains ambiguous. CDR3 size: 13 residues. Trimming took 4 bases from V and 5 from J, leaving 9 bases between them. Germline V gene sequence: CDR1 MNHEY, CDR2 SMNVEV (reference sequence). As DNA, the CDR3 is TGTGCCAGCAGTTCCCGGCCAGACAATGAGCAGTTCTTC. It encodes CASSSRPDNEQFF.

The sample holds a few counts of this clonotype. The chain is built from TRBV19 and TRBJ1-1; 8 nucleotides match TRBD1. The ends lost 3 bases at V and 8 bases at J; junction bases unmatched: 8. Germline values: CDR1 LNHDA, CDR2 SQIVND (reference sequence). The CDR3 is 14 amino acids. The CDR3 loop reads CASSMEDRAEEAFF. The CDR3 nucleotides read TGTGCCAGTAGTATGGAGGACAGGGCTGAGGAAGCTTTCTTT.

V and J are TRBV7-9 and TRBJ2-1, with 8 bases identical to TRBD1. The junction had 9 bases not matched to a gene; V was cut back by 5 bases and J by 9 bases. CDR1 SEHNR and CDR2 FQNEAQ come from the germline V gene (reference sequence). This CDR3 has 14 amino acids. CDR3 sequence (DNA): TGTGCCAGCAGCGGTGGACAGGGAGGAACTGAGCAGTTCTTC. Translating it yields CASSGGQGGTEQFF.

This clonotype appeared many times. The chain couples TRBV5-1 to TRBJ1-2; D is perhaps TRBD1 (5 bases). This CDR3 has 16 residues. V lost 4 bases, J lost 1 base, and 17 bases lay in between. CDR1 is SGHRS, CDR2 YFSETQ, per germline. CDR3 sequence: CASSQSGAVNNYGYTF. CDR3 sequence (DNA): TGCGCCAGCAGCCAATCCGGGGCGGTGAATAACTATGGCTACACCTTC. Filled out from reference TRBV5-1 and TRBJ1-2, the complete variable domain reads KAGVTQTPRYLIKTRGQQVTLSCSPISGHRSVSWYQQTPGQGLQFLFEYFSETQRNKGNFPGRFSGRQFSNSRSEMNVSTLELGDSALYLCASSQSGAVNNYGYTFGSGTRLTVV.

This chain connects TRBV19 to TRBJ2-1; 9 bases are shared with TRBD1. This CDR3 contains 15 residues. Germline loops: CDR1 LNHDA, CDR2 SQIVND (reference sequence). V shed 9 bases and J 7 bases; nucleotides not matched to a gene: 13. The CDR3 DNA sequence: TGTGCCAGCAGCCCCGGGACAGGGCCCCTGAATGAGCAGTTCTTC. It encodes CASSPGTGPLNEQFF. Based on the CDR3 plus reference TRBV19 and TRBJ2-1, the full variable domain is DGGITQSPKYLFRKEGQNVTLSCEQNLNHDAMYWYRQDPGQGLRLIYYSQIVNDFQKGDIAEGYSVSREKKESFPLTVTSAQKNPTAFYLCASSPGTGPLNEQFFGPGTRLTVL.

The chain is built from TRBV14 and TRBJ2-5, with 8 nucleotides matching TRBD2. CDR3 length: 14 residues. CDR1 is SGHDN, CDR2 FVKESK, per germline. The V and J ends lost 5 bases and 4 bases, in that order; junction bases with no gene match: 6. CDR3 sequence: CASSASAGAETQYF. CDR3 nucleotide sequence: TGTGCCAGCAGCGCATCAGCGGGGGCAGAGACCCAGTACTTC.

In its sample, this clonotype was seen a few times. The V call is TRBV19, the J call TRBJ1-1; 9 nucleotides align to TRBD1. Losses at the gene ends were 8 bases for V and 5 bases for J; bases not matched to a gene: 6. CDR1 LNHDA and CDR2 SQIVND come from the germline V gene (reference sequence). The CDR3 consists of 13 residues. CDR3 residues: CASAGTGFTEAFF. The CDR3 DNA follows: TGTGCCAGTGCCGGGACAGGGTTTACTGAAGCTTTCTTT.

The chain carries TRBV6-1 and TRBJ1-1; 10 nucleotides align to TRBD1. J lost 5 bases, V lost 10 bases, and 7 bases had no gene match. The CDR3 loop spans 13 amino acids. The germline V gene encodes CDR1 MNHNS and CDR2 SASEGT. For the CDR3, the DNA is TGTGCCACCTGGGACAGGGGTTGGACTGAAGCTTTCTTT. Protein product: CATWDRGWTEAFF.

This clonotype was seen more than once but under ten times. The chain carries TRBV27 and TRBJ1-4, with D uncertain. Germline V gene lookup returns CDR1 MNHEY and CDR2 SMNVEV (reference sequence). Between the trimmed V and J ends, which lost 0 bases and 5 bases, there was a span of 13 bases. The CDR3 has 16 residues. The CDR3 here is CASSLSNRVPNEKLFF. For the CDR3, the DNA is TGTGCCAGCAGTTTATCGAATAGAGTACCAAATGAAAAACTGTTTTTT.

This clonotype has just a few counts. This CDR3 is CASERDGTSLTDTQYF. CDR3 coding DNA: TGTGCCAGTGAGAGAGATGGGACTAGCCTTACAGATACGCAGTATTTT. The chain employs TRBV19 and TRBJ2-3, with 9 nucleotides matching TRBD2. The V segment lost 8 bases and the J segment 3 bases; nucleotides outside the gene matches: 12. CDR3 length: 16 residues. Germline V gene data show CDR1 as LNHDA and CDR2 as SQIVND (reference sequence).

This clonotype was detected ten times or more. The chain has TRBV7-2 and TRBJ1-1; D gene unclear. The germline V and J ends were trimmed by 5 bases and 3 bases, with 19 bases remaining between them. This CDR3 comprises 16 residues. Germline V gene data show CDR1 as SGHTA and CDR2 as FQGNSA. CDR3 nucleotides: TGTGCCAGCAGCACCCCAGAGGGAGTAGCAGACACTGAAGCTTTCTTT. It specifies CASSTPEGVADTEAFF.

The chain is built from TRBV10-3 and TRBJ2-2; D may be TRBD1 (5 bases). Trimming removed 11 bases at V and 4 bases at J, with 17 bases between. Per the germline V gene, CDR1 is ENHRY and CDR2 is SYGVKD. The CDR3 length is 14 residues. The CDR3 reads CALMTANTTGELFF. Here the CDR3 DNA reads TGTGCCCTGATGACAGCCAACACCACCGGGGAGCTGTTTTTT.

This chain uses TRBV5-6 with TRBJ2-3; TRBD1 matches at 7 bases. This CDR3 comprises 16 residues. The trim removed 3 bases at V and 4 bases at J, leaving 11 bases unmatched. Germline V gene data show CDR1 as SGHDT and CDR2 as YYEEEE. CDR3 nucleotides: TGTGCCAGCAGCTGCGACAGGGACCATTCCCCAGATACGCAGTATTTT. Translation: CASSCDRDHSPDTQYF.

The chain combines TRBV6-5 with TRBJ2-3; D is unclear. This CDR3 is built from 15 residues. The V and J ends lost 5 bases and 3 bases respectively, with 15 bases between them. Germline lookup yields CDR1 MNHEY and CDR2 SVGAGI. CDR3 DNA: TGTGCCAGCAGTGGAACGACCGGTTGGACAGATACGCAGTATTTT. Its translation is CASSGTTGWTDTQYF.

This clonotype has at least ten counts. The V call is TRBV10-1, the J call TRBJ2-1, with unresolved D. The CDR3 has 16 amino acids. V shed 4 bases and J shed 0 bases, with 13 bases lying between them. Germline V gives CDR1 WNHNN, CDR2 SYGVQD (reference sequence). DNA of the CDR3: TGCGCCAGCAGTGGGATGGACCGGAGCTCCTACAATGAGCAGTTCTTC. Amino acid sequence: CASSGMDRSSYNEQFF.

J is TRBJ2-1 and V is TRBV2; tentatively, D is TRBD2 (6 bases). Per germline, CDR1 SNHLY and CDR2 FYNNEI. Trimming cost V 8 bases and J 7 bases, with 9 bases left between them. CDR3 length equals 11 residues. The CDR3 nucleotides are TGTGCCAGCGACGGGGGTAATGAGCAGTTCTTC. It specifies CASDGGNEQFF.

The chain is built from TRBV6-1 and TRBJ2-7, with D maybe TRBD1 (5 bases). Germline V gene lookup returns CDR1 MNHNS and CDR2 SASEGT. The CDR3 has 16 amino acids. V gave up 2 bases and J gave up 0 bases, with 14 bases separating them. This chain's CDR3 is CASSESGQPPSYEQYF. The DNA of the CDR3 is TGTGCCAGCAGTGAATCTGGACAACCGCCCTCCTACGAGCAGTACTTC.

This sequence joins TRBV6-6 and TRBJ2-7, with D unresolved. CDR3 length: 12 amino acids. V was cut by 2 bases and J by 5 bases, with 7 bases left in between. Germline V lookup: CDR1 MNHNY, CDR2 SVGAGI (reference sequence). The CDR3 spells CASSYRVDEQYF. CDR3 nucleotide sequence: TGTGCCAGCAGTTACAGGGTCGACGAGCAGTACTTC.

This chain uses TRBV6-1 with TRBJ2-1; D is possibly TRBD2 (5 bases). CDR1 MNHNS and CDR2 SASEGT come from the germline V gene. The CDR3 totals 16 residues. V dropped 5 bases and J dropped 7 bases, with 21 bases sitting between them. For the CDR3, the DNA is TGTGCCAGCAGTTACGGATTGGACTTCCTTCGAAATGAGCAGTTCTTC. It encodes CASSYGLDFLRNEQFF.

This clonotype was counted between two and nine times. The chain joins TRBV10-3 to TRBJ1-6; D not resolved. Germline values: CDR1 ENHRY, CDR2 SYGVKD. This CDR3 comprises 10 residues. V gave up 8 bases and J gave up 14 bases, with 10 bases separating them. CDR3 nucleotides: TGTGCCATCGGGGAAATGACCCTCCACTTT. This sequence encodes CAIGEMTLHF.